The text below deals with one TCR beta chain. Germline lookup yields CDR1 PRHDT and CDR2 FYEKMQ (reference sequence). V lost 1 base, J lost 0 bases, and 17 bases lay in between. This CDR3 is 18 amino acids long. This entry is derived from a study of cytomegalovirus exposure and HLA in healthy donors. Assay: immunoSEQ multiplex PCR; the TCRdb copy retains only in-frame clones and omits some. Found here are 200,000 to 250,000 clones, roughly 84% of them singletons; the top ten hold over 11%. Sequencing was done on a sample of PBMCs. The chain combines TRBV13 with TRBJ2-3; D may be TRBD2 (5 bases). This TCR was recovered from a woman in her 30s in good health and CMV-seropositive. CDR3 amino acids: CASSLVISGKPSTDTQYF. The CDR3 DNA is TGTGCCAGCAGCTTAGTTATTTCGGGGAAGCCAAGCACAGATACGCAGTATTTT.